The 29 T cell receptor beta chains given below trace back to one sample, sequenced in a study of blood T cell repertoires in COVID-19. The repertoire was sequenced with immunoSEQ multiplex PCR; TCRdb's copy has only in-frame clones and lacks some. The profile shows hundreds of thousands of clones, around 89% of them singletons. The sequenced sample was PBMCs or T cells enriched from blood (not recorded which). Source of these receptors: a man aged 25-45 years who had recovered from COVID-19.

The table lists this clone with a count of one. The CDR3 sequence is CASSKETIGVSGNTIYF. DNA for the CDR3: TGTGCCAGTAGTAAAGAAACTATCGGGGTCTCTGGAAACACCATATATTTT. The chain links TRBV19 to TRBJ1-3, with D uncertain. Trimming shortened V by 4 bases and J by 0 bases, and 16 bases separated the two germline ends. The CDR3 consists of 17 residues. Per the germline V gene, CDR1 is LNHDA and CDR2 is SQIVND (reference sequence).

This chain joins TRBV7-6 and TRBJ2-7, with D unresolved. The germline V gene has CDR1 SGHVS and CDR2 FNYEAQ. The germline V and J ends were trimmed by 2 bases and 0 bases, with 8 bases remaining between them. The CDR3 is 14 amino acids. CDR3 bases: TGTGCCAGCAGCTTATCTTACAGCTCCTACGAGCAGTACTTC. This translates into CASSLSYSSYEQYF.

The chain combines TRBV19 with TRBJ2-5, with TRBD1 identical over 8 bases. V was pared by 5 bases and J by 3 bases, with 5 bases of the junction left unmatched. This CDR3 comprises 14 residues. Germline V CDR1 and CDR2: LNHDA, SQIVND (reference sequence). The CDR3 nucleotides read TGTGCCAGTAGTCCCAGACAGGGGAAAGAGACCCAGTACTTC. It yields the protein CASSPRQGKETQYF.

In nucleotides, the CDR3 is TGTGCCAGCAGTGAATGGGAGGGGCGGACTGAAGCTTTCTTT. This codes for CASSEWEGRTEAFF. This chain joins TRBV25-1 and TRBJ1-1; perhaps TRBD1 as D (5 bases). Between the trimmed V and J ends, which lost 1 base and 5 bases, there was a span of 11 bases. Germline CDR1 reads MGHDK; CDR2 reads SYGVNS. The CDR3 covers 14 residues.

The rearrangement links TRBV2 to TRBJ2-7; 9 nucleotides match TRBD2. Germline V gene lookup returns CDR1 SNHLY and CDR2 FYNNEI. CDR3 length: 14 residues. The ends lost 5 bases at V and 0 bases at J; junction bases unmatched: 2. This chain's CDR3 is CASSSSGISYEQYF. In nucleotides, the CDR3 is TGTGCCAGCAGTTCTAGCGGGATCTCCTACGAGCAGTACTTC.

CDR3 sequence: CATRRQITGELFF. As DNA, the CDR3 is TGTGCCACCAGAAGACAGATCACCGGGGAGCTGTTTTTT. This chain connects TRBV24-1 to TRBJ2-2; D is perhaps TRBD1 (5 bases). V lost 7 bases and J 4 bases, leaving 9 bases between the germline ends. This CDR3 is 13 amino acids long. Germline CDR1 reads KGHDR; CDR2 reads SFDVKD.

V usage is TRBV6-4 and J usage is TRBJ1-1, with 7 nucleotides matching TRBD1. CDR3 length equals 14 residues. The J segment lost 6 bases and the V segment lost 2 bases, leaving 6 bases of the junction unmatched. Germline lookup yields CDR1 MRHNA and CDR2 SNTAGT. CDR3 sequence reads: CASSDDRVGSEAFF. The CDR3 DNA reads as TGTGCCAGCAGTGACGACAGGGTCGGGTCTGAAGCTTTCTTT.

The chain combines TRBV5-1 with TRBJ2-7; 7 bases match TRBD1. Trimming took 9 bases from V and 5 from J; bases not matched to a gene: 14. The CDR3 contains 14 residues. Germline V gene lookup returns CDR1 SGHRS and CDR2 YFSETQ. CDR3 sequence (DNA): TGCGCCACCTCGGGACAGCCCGAGGGCGACGAGCAGTACTTC. This sequence encodes CATSGQPEGDEQYF.

This chain links TRBV28 with TRBJ2-2; 9 positions match TRBD2. Germline V gene sequence: CDR1 MDHEN, CDR2 SYDVKM. V trimming: 5 bases; J trimming: 5 bases; junction bases outside the gene matches: 6. There are 15 residues in the CDR3. Here the CDR3 DNA reads TGTGCCAGCAGTATAGCGGGAGTATCTACCGGGGAGCTGTTTTTT. The encoded protein is CASSIAGVSTGELFF. Variable domain in full (rest from reference TRBV28 and TRBJ2-2): DVKVTQSSRYLVKRTGEKVFLECVQDMDHENMFWYRQDPGLGLRLIYFSYDVKMKEKGDIPEGYSVSREKKERFSLILESASTNQTSMYLCASSIAGVSTGELFFGEGSRLTVL.

The chain uses TRBV5-1 and TRBJ1-2; D not certain. This CDR3 has 13 residues. Germline values: CDR1 SGHRS, CDR2 YFSETQ. Trimming removed 1 base from V and 0 bases from J, with 4 bases in between. CDR3 DNA sequence: TGCGCCAGCAGCTTGACAGCTAACTATGGCTACACCTTC. This sequence encodes CASSLTANYGYTF. Full variable domain (missing parts from reference TRBV5-1 and TRBJ1-2): KAGVTQTPRYLIKTRGQQVTLSCSPISGHRSVSWYQQTPGQGLQFLFEYFSETQRNKGNFPGRFSGRQFSNSRSEMNVSTLELGDSALYLCASSLTANYGYTFGSGTRLTVV.

The chain has TRBV29-1 and TRBJ2-2; the match to TRBD2 covers 7 bases. The CDR3 has 15 amino acids. Germline CDR1 is SQVTM and CDR2 is ANQGSEA. J lost 5 bases, V lost 4 bases, and 10 bases had no gene match. DNA for the CDR3: TGCAGCGTTGGTTTCGGCGGGAGTGTGACCGGGGAGCTGTTTTTT. Encoded protein: CSVGFGGSVTGELFF.

V gene TRBV6-5 combines with J gene TRBJ2-2; 9 positions agree with TRBD2. Germline CDR1 and CDR2: MNHEY and SVGAGI. CDR3 length: 15 residues. The V segment lost 6 bases and the J segment 1 base; nucleotides outside the gene matches: 3. Written as DNA, the CDR3 is TGTGCCAGCAGCCTGACTAGCGGGAACACCGGGGAGCTGTTTTTT. This translates into CASSLTSGNTGELFF.

V gene TRBV4-1 combines with J gene TRBJ2-7; a weak D match, TRBD1 (6 bases). The length of the CDR3 is 14 residues. Trimming shortened V by 0 bases and J by 4 bases, and 10 bases separated the two germline ends. The germline V gene has CDR1 MGHRA and CDR2 YSYEKL. CDR3 DNA: TGCGCCAGCAGCCAAGATAGGGGGACATACGAGCAGTACTTC. It encodes CASSQDRGTYEQYF.

This chain connects TRBV13 to TRBJ2-7; 9 bases match TRBD2. V was clipped by 1 base and J by 5 bases; unmatched bases: 6. CDR1 and CDR2 (germline): PRHDT, FYEKMQ (reference sequence). CDR3 length: 15 residues. The DNA of the CDR3 is TGTGCCAGCAGCTTAGCTAGCGGGATAGGTGACGAGCAGTACTTC. This codes for CASSLASGIGDEQYF.

The rearrangement uses TRBV11-3 and TRBJ2-1; 9 bases match TRBD2. Germline trimming cut 5 bases from V and 2 bases from J; bases unmatched to any gene: 7. CDR1 SGHNT and CDR2 YENEEA come from the germline V gene. The CDR3 covers 16 residues. The chain's CDR3 is CASSTRLAATYNEQFF. The DNA for the CDR3 is TGTGCCAGCAGCACCCGACTAGCGGCTACCTACAATGAGCAGTTCTTC.

The rearrangement joins TRBV5-1 to TRBJ2-3, with TRBD2 identical over 11 bases. Trimming cost V 0 bases and J 5 bases; bases outside gene matches: 5. The CDR3 is made up of 16 amino acids. Germline V CDR1 and CDR2: SGHRS, YFSETQ. The CDR3 protein is CASSLGFLAGGDTQYF. CDR3 bases: TGCGCCAGCAGCTTGGGGTTTCTAGCGGGAGGAGATACGCAGTATTTT. Looking up the rest from reference TRBV5-1 and TRBJ2-3 gives the full variable domain: KAGVTQTPRYLIKTRGQQVTLSCSPISGHRSVSWYQQTPGQGLQFLFEYFSETQRNKGNFPGRFSGRQFSNSRSEMNVSTLELGDSALYLCASSLGFLAGGDTQYFGPGTRLTVL.

This clone was detected once. The chain employs TRBV7-3 and TRBJ2-5; 16 nucleotides agree with TRBD2. The CDR3 sequence is 17 residues long. The germline gives CDR1 SGHTA, CDR2 FQGTGA. The ends lost 3 bases at V and 2 bases at J; junction bases unmatched: 3. The CDR3 nucleotides read TGTGCCAGCAGCTTGGGACTAGCGGGAGGGATTCAAGAGACCCAGTACTTC. Protein sequence: CASSLGLAGGIQETQYF.

The rearrangement uses TRBV19 and TRBJ1-5; D is perhaps TRBD1 (5 bases). The CDR3 loop spans 13 amino acids. CDR1 LNHDA and CDR2 SQIVND come from the germline V gene (reference sequence). Trimming left V 10 bases short and J 5 bases short, with 15 bases between. Here the CDR3 DNA reads TGTGCCAATCATCAGGGAAAGTATCAGCCCCAGCATTTT. This sequence encodes CANHQGKYQPQHF.

The J gene is TRBJ2-7, the V gene TRBV14, with 7 bases that match TRBD2. This CDR3 spans 12 amino acids. Germline-derived CDR1 and CDR2 are SGHDN and FVKESK. The junction had 1 base not matched to a gene; V was cut back by 4 bases and J by 4 bases. This CDR3 reads CASSPGGYEQYF. CDR3 bases: TGTGCCAGCAGCCCGGGAGGTTACGAGCAGTACTTC.

This clone was counted once. This chain links TRBV10-3 with TRBJ2-3; possibly TRBD1 for D (5 bases). V was shortened by 3 bases and J by 4 bases, with 20 bases between the two germline ends. This CDR3 region has 17 residues. Germline CDR1 and CDR2: ENHRY and SYGVKD. As DNA, the CDR3 is TGTGCCATCAGTGACAGTCAGGGTCCCCGAAGAGCAGATACGCAGTATTTT. Translated, it gives CAISDSQGPRRADTQYF.

The chain has TRBV19 and TRBJ2-3, with 9 bases lining up with TRBD2. The J segment lost 6 bases and the V segment lost 6 bases, leaving 10 bases of the junction unmatched. Germline V lookup: CDR1 LNHDA, CDR2 SQIVND (reference sequence). This CDR3 spans 15 amino acids. The CDR3 bases are TGTGCCAGTAGCGTTCTGGGCGGGAGGGCCGATACGCAGTATTTT. This translates into CASSVLGGRADTQYF. The whole variable domain, filled in from reference TRBV19 and TRBJ2-3, reads DGGITQSPKYLFRKEGQNVTLSCEQNLNHDAMYWYRQDPGQGLRLIYYSQIVNDFQKGDIAEGYSVSREKKESFPLTVTSAQKNPTAFYLCASSVLGGRADTQYFGPGTRLTVL.

V and J are TRBV7-3 and TRBJ2-1; possible D gene TRBD2, 6 bases. Germline V gene sequence: CDR1 SGHTA, CDR2 FQGTGA. V was shortened by 5 bases and J by 9 bases, with 14 bases between the two germline ends. The CDR3 has 13 residues. DNA of the CDR3: TGTGCCAGCAGCGGGGGTGGGAGGAGTGAGCAGTTCTTC. The encoded protein is CASSGGGRSEQFF.

The V and J genes are TRBV5-1 and TRBJ2-4; 7 bases are a match to TRBD1. The V gene end was trimmed by 6 bases and the J gene end by 6 bases; junction bases not matched to a gene: 9. CDR1 SGHRS and CDR2 YFSETQ come from the germline V gene. The length of the CDR3 is 14 residues. The CDR3 region has the DNA TGCGCCAGCAACCCCGGGGCAGGGGGAAACATTCAGTACTTC. Translation: CASNPGAGGNIQYF.

The V call is TRBV3-1 (or the pseudogene TRBV3-2), the J call TRBJ2-7; 9 positions match TRBD1. There are 14 residues in the CDR3. Unmatched junction bases numbered 6, after V lost 2 bases and J lost 7 bases. The germline CDR1 and CDR2 sequences are LGHDT and YNNKEL (reference sequence). The CDR3 here is CASSQRQGGWEQYF. CDR3 DNA: TGTGCCAGCAGCCAAAGACAGGGGGGCTGGGAGCAGTACTTC.

The V gene is TRBV4-1, the J gene TRBJ2-5; D may be TRBD1 (5 bases). The CDR3 is 13 residues long. Germline-derived CDR1 and CDR2 are MGHRA and YSYEKL. V lost 5 bases, J lost 1 base, and 8 bases lay in between. CDR3 DNA sequence: TGCGCCAGCAGCGACGACAGCCAAGAGACCCAGTACTTC. Protein: CASSDDSQETQYF.

A single count supports this clone. The chain has TRBV28 and TRBJ1-5; D is perhaps TRBD1 (6 bases). Germline CDR1 is MDHEN and CDR2 is SYDVKM. The V end lost 7 bases, the J end lost 1 base, and 8 bases lay between the germline ends. The CDR3 is 13 residues long. CDR3 nucleotides: TGTGCCAGCACCGACAGGAGCAATCAGCCCCAGCATTTT. Translated: CASTDRSNQPQHF.

Here the CDR3 reads CASSLDRALFF. CDR3 nucleotide sequence: TGTGCCAGCAGCTTAGACAGGGCACTGTTTTTT. The chain uses TRBV7-9 and TRBJ1-4, with a possible D match to TRBD1 (6 bases). V gave up 1 base and J gave up 13 bases, with 7 bases separating them. CDR1 and CDR2 from the germline V gene are SEHNR and FQNEAQ (reference sequence). This CDR3 region has 11 residues.

On this clone itself: The junction differs from germline at one of its ends, possibly a read error. The chain uses TRBV10-1 and TRBJ2-5, with 8 bases aligning to TRBD1. Germline V gives CDR1 WNHNN, CDR2 SYGVQD (reference sequence). The CDR3 runs 14 residues. Here the CDR3 reads CTSSVGQGEETQYF. CDR3 sequence (DNA): TGCACCAGCAGTGTTGGACAGGGCGAAGAGACCCAGTACTTC.

CDR3 nucleotide sequence: TGTGCCACCAGTGAACACGGACAGGGGGCAAGCTCCTACGAGCAGTACTTC. Translating it yields CATSEHGQGASSYEQYF. The chain combines TRBV24-1 with TRBJ2-7; 11 nucleotides line up with TRBD1. Germline CDR1 is KGHDR and CDR2 is SFDVKD. This CDR3 has 17 amino acids. With V trimmed by 4 bases and J by 0 bases, 7 bases remained unmatched.